A selection of T cell receptor beta chains follows, all from one sample in a study of response to subunit inactivated influenza vaccine. TCRdb called the RT-PCR reads again in MiXCR, with one record for every CDR3 protein. This sample carries 150,000 to 200,000 distinct CDR3 sequences, about 12% of them seen once, and the ten largest clones take about 31%. The same sample was also used in a study of T cells expressing NK-cell markers.

The sample was CD8+ T cells sorted from PBMCs, taken 11 to 12 days after vaccination. The receptors shown here come from a man aged 50 to 59 who received an inactivated influenza vaccine. Both conserved end residues are part of each CDR3. The D gene is left open where the match is weak. Size is omitted from some rows. Given values are once, few, many or a class for expanded clones.

clone_size d_call j_call v_call cdr3_nt cdr3_aa
NA NA TRBJ2-5 TRBV27 TGTGCCAGCAGTCTGACCACCCAAGAGACCCAGTACTTC CASSLTTQETQYF
few NA TRBJ2-3 TRBV24-1 TGTGCCACCAGTGATTTGCAGGGGACGCAGTATTTT CATSDLQGTQYF
NA NA TRBJ2-3 TRBV27 TGTGCCAGCAGTTTATACCTGACAGATACGCAGTATTTT CASSLYLTDTQYF
many NA TRBJ2-4 TRBV6-2/TRBV6-3 TGTGCCAGCAGTTACACGCCGGGACACGGAAATACCCTAGCCAAAAACATTCAGTACTTC CASSYTPGHGNTLAKNIQYF
many NA TRBJ2-1 TRBV10-3 TGTGCCATCAGTGAACCCGACCGATCCAATGAGCAGTTCTTC CAISEPDRSNEQFF
few NA TRBJ2-4 TRBV28 TGTGCCAGCAGCCGATCCCGAGGGGGGCTAGCCAAAAACATTCAGTACTTC CASSRSRGGLAKNIQYF
few NA TRBJ1-1 TRBV18 TGTGCCAGCTCACAGGCTGCAGGGGCTGAAGCTTTCTTT CASSQAAGAEAFF
few NA TRBJ2-7 TRBV10-3 TGTGCCATCAGTGAGTCTACCTACGAGCAGTACTTC CAISESTYEQYF
few NA TRBJ2-2 TRBV10-2 TGCGCCAGCAAGCATTCGGGGGAGCTGTTTTTT CASKHSGELFF
many NA TRBJ2-7 TRBV10-3 TGTGCCATCAGTGAACGGGCCCCCAACCTCCTCGAGCAGTACTTC CAISERAPNLLEQYF
few TRBD1 TRBJ1-2 TRBV7-9 TGTGCCAGCAGCTCCAACAGGGGGCACGGCTACACCTTC CASSSNRGHGYTF
NA NA TRBJ2-3 TRBV28 TGTGCCAGCAGTTTATCGACAGTCACAGATACGCAGTATTTT CASSLSTVTDTQYF
NA NA TRBJ1-5 TRBV7-2 TGTGCCAGCAGCTTAGGGTCCTTTAGCAATCAGCCCCAGCATTTT CASSLGSFSNQPQHF
NA NA TRBJ2-1 TRBV5-8 TGTGCCGCCCAGCGGGCATACAATGAGCAGTTCTTC CAAQRAYNEQFF
few NA TRBJ2-2 TRBV10-3 TGTGCCATCACAGTAACAAACACCGGGGAGCTGTTTTTT CAITVTNTGELFF
few NA TRBJ2-1 TRBV27 TGTGCCAGCAGTTTTTCGAAGAACAATGAGCAGTTCTTC CASSFSKNNEQFF
NA NA TRBJ2-5 TRBV11-2 TGTGCCAGCAGCGCCGGGACGGAACAAGAGACCCAGTACTTC CASSAGTEQETQYF
NA NA TRBJ2-7 TRBV11-3 TGTGCCAGCAGCTTAGGAGGTGCCGAGCAGTACTTC CASSLGGAEQYF
many NA TRBJ2-3 TRBV7-9 TGTGCCAGCAGCCGGGACCCAGATACGCAGTATTTT CASSRDPDTQYF
NA NA TRBJ2-4 TRBV11-3 TGTGCCAGCAGCCTCGGACTGGCAAACATTCAGTACTTC CASSLGLANIQYF
NA NA TRBJ2-7 TRBV11-1 TGTGCCAGCAGCTTTTTGTTCCGGGACGGCCACGAGCAGTACTTC CASSFLFRDGHEQYF
many NA TRBJ2-1 TRBV29-1 TGCAGCGTTGAAGCGACTGGAGTCCAAACCCCCTACAATGAGCAGTTCTTC CSVEATGVQTPYNEQFF
NA NA TRBJ2-5 TRBV4-3 TGCGCCAGCAGCCAAGATCTGGGCAGAGAAGTGGCCCAGTACTTC CASSQDLGREVAQYF
NA NA TRBJ1-5 TRBV7-9 TGTGCCAGCAGCTTGAGGGGAGATGGGAATCAGCCCCAGCATTTT CASSLRGDGNQPQHF
many TRBD2 TRBJ2-7 TRBV20-1 TGCAGTGCTTGGGAACTAGCGGGATCCTACGAGCAGTACTTC CSAWELAGSYEQYF
few TRBD1 TRBJ2-7 TRBV25-1 TGTGCCAGCAGCCCAACCGGGACAGGTTACGAGCAGTACTTC CASSPTGTGYEQYF
few TRBD2 TRBJ2-1 TRBV4-3 TGCGCCAGCAGCCAAGACGGACTAGCGGCGTACAATGAGCAGTTCTTC CASSQDGLAAYNEQFF
few TRBD1 TRBJ2-7 TRBV2 TGTGCCAGCAGCGACCGGGACAGGGCTCACTACGAGCAGTACTTC CASSDRDRAHYEQYF
few TRBD2 TRBJ2-2 TRBV10-3 TGTGCCATCAGTGACCCCGGGACTAGCGTGCACACCGGGGAGCTGTTTTTT CAISDPGTSVHTGELFF
many NA TRBJ2-7 TRBV28 TGTGCCAGCACCCCCCCTCTGTCCACCTACGAGCAGTACTTC CASTPPLSTYEQYF
NA TRBD2 TRBJ2-2 TRBV2 TGTGCCAGCAGAGGACTAGCGGGAGTCACCGGGGAGCTGTTTTTT CASRGLAGVTGELFF
few NA TRBJ2-5 TRBV28 TGTGCCAGCAGTTTTCGGGCTAGGGGTTTGGAGACCCAGTACTTC CASSFRARGLETQYF
NA TRBD2 TRBJ2-1 TRBV19 TGTGCCAGTAGTGATAGCGGGCGGGGTGACAATGAGCAGTTCTTC CASSDSGRGDNEQFF
NA NA TRBJ2-7 TRBV27 TGTGCCAGCAGTTTATCTCAAGTTTCCTACGAGCAGTACTTC CASSLSQVSYEQYF
NA TRBD1 TRBJ1-1 TRBV12-3/TRBV12-4 TGTGCCAGCAGTTTTCAGGACAGGGCATACACTGAAGCTTTCTTT CASSFQDRAYTEAFF
few NA TRBJ2-7 TRBV10-3 TGTGCCATCACGGGCCCAGGCTCCTACGAGCAGTACTTC CAITGPGSYEQYF
many TRBD1 TRBJ1-2 TRBV7-7 TGTGCTAGCAGCTTAAAGGGGCTCCGACAGGGGATGGACTATGGCTACACCTTC CASSLKGLRQGMDYGYTF
few NA TRBJ2-5 TRBV28 TGTGCCAGCAGTTTATTGGGCAGCCAAGAGACCCAGTACTTC CASSLLGSQETQYF
few TRBD2 TRBJ2-5 TRBV28 TGTGCCAGCAGTTTCGGCGGGGGTATTGGAGAGACCCAGTACTTC CASSFGGGIGETQYF
many TRBD1 TRBJ2-7 TRBV5-6 TGTGCCAGCAGTTTCGGGACAGCATACGAGCAGTACTTC CASSFGTAYEQYF
NA NA TRBJ1-5 TRBV15 TGTGCCACCTGCAGAGATGGGCGGCGGGGCAATCAGCCCCAGCATTTT CATCRDGRRGNQPQHF
many NA TRBJ1-1 TRBV7-9 TGTGCCAGCAGCTTAGGGAGCACTGAAGCTTTCTTT CASSLGSTEAFF
NA NA TRBJ2-7 TRBV6-2/TRBV6-3 TGTGCCAGCAGTATCCCCGGGTCGGGGCTGTACTACGAGCAGTACTTC CASSIPGSGLYYEQYF
many NA TRBJ1-2 TRBV5-6 TGTGCCAGCAGCTTGGCCGGGGCAGGATCTTATGGCTACACCTTC CASSLAGAGSYGYTF
NA NA TRBJ2-2 TRBV4-3 TGCGCCAGCAGCCAAGATACGGCCACCGGGGAGCTGTTTTTT CASSQDTATGELFF